This T cell receptor (beta chain) was identified in a study of shared clonotypes between healthy human individuals. Profiling relied on immunoSEQ multiplex PCR, and the TCRdb table lists in-frame clones only, not all of them. The top ten hold approximately 0.41% of the sample, which has roughly 2.2 million clones, less than 95% seen once. The germline CDR1 and CDR2 sequences are SGDLS and YYNGEE. The germline V and J ends were trimmed by 6 bases and 8 bases, with 27 bases remaining between them. This CDR3 is built from 17 residues. Sequenced sample: naive CD4+ T cells from PBMCs. Subset here: CD45RA+ positively selected. This TCR derives from a man aged 18 to 29 in good health. Some clones in this sample may be carry-over from other donors' samples. The chain employs TRBV9 and TRBJ1-3; no firm D call. CDR3 coding DNA: TGTGCCAGCACCATAACAACCGGCCCATTTTCTCAGTACACCATATATTTT. This gives the protein CASTITTGPFSQYTIYF.